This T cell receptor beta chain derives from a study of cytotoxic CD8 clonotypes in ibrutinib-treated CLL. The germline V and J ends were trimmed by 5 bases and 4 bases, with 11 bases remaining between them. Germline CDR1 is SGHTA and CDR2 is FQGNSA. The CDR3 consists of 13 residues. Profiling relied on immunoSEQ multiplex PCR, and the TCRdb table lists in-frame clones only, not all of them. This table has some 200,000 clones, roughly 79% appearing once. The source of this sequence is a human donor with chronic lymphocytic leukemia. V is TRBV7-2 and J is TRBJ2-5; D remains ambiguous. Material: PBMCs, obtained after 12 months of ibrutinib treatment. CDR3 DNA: TGTGCCAGCAGCGCCGGAGACATAGAGACCCAGTACTTC. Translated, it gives CASSAGDIETQYF.